This TCR beta chain was recorded in a study of blood T cell repertoires in COVID-19. The wider study: Acute-phase and convalescent COVID-19 samples originated in the United States, Italy and Spain. Sources were T cells, B-cell-depleted T cells, or PBMCs; the material itself was cDNA or gDNA.

This CDR3 region has 13 residues. After removal of 3 bases from V and 9 bases from J, the junction contained 6 bases not matched to a gene. In germline, CDR1 is SGHNT, CDR2 YYREEE (reference sequence). Some clones are missing from TCRdb's copy, which holds only in-frame ones; the method was immunoSEQ multiplex PCR. Of around 290,000 clones listed, about 89% are singletons. The J gene is TRBJ2-1, the V gene TRBV5-4, with 7 bases identical to TRBD2. Material: PBMCs or T cells enriched from blood (not recorded which). This sequence originates from a young woman who had recovered from COVID-19. CDR3 residues: CASSSYGRSEQFF. The CDR3 nucleotides are TGTGCCAGCAGCTCGTACGGGAGGTCTGAGCAGTTCTTC.